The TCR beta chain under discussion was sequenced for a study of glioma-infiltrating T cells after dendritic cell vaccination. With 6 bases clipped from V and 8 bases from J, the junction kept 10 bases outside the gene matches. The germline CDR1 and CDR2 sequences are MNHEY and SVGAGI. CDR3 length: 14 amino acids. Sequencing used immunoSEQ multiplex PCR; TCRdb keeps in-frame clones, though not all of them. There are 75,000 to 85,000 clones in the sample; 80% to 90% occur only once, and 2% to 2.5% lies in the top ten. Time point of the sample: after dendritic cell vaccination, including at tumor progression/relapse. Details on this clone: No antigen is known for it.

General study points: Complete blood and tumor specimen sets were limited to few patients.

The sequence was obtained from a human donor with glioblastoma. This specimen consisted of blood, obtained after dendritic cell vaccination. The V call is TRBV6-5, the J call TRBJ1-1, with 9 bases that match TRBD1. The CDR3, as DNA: TGTGCCAGCAGCCCACAGGGGGCCGATGGGGAAGCTTTCTTT. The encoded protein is CASSPQGADGEAFF.